This TCR beta chain originates from a study of blood T cell repertoires in COVID-19 (dated by TCRdb to 2018 to 2020). About the investigation overall: Samples covering the acute and convalescent phases of COVID-19 were provided by collaborators in the United States, Italy and Spain. The prospective study material was composed of cDNA or gDNA derived from T cells, B-cell-depleted T cells, or PBMCs. Deeply sampled blood TCRbeta repertoires from subjects exposed to, actively infected with, or recovered from COVID-19 were included in the dataset. The repertoires were released in a freely available public database meant as a resource for research on the immune response to SARS-CoV-2. Samples were obtained from the ongoing ImmuneRACE study (first 160 participants) and from about 1,300 subjects provided by 6 global collaborators. The sample metadata nearly always contained a de-identified subject ID, COVID-19 status, age in years and sex. Where available, HLA class I and class II types were obtained from metadata supplied by the sample provider rather than from assay-based typing. What the research found in general, with its limitations: How much clinical and demographic metadata was included differed by source and by participant, and the metadata was provided uncurated.

Concerning this clone itself: This receptor's antigen is unknown. No qualities accompany the bases; no much larger clone lies one base away.

TCRbeta CDR3 regions were amplified from genomic DNA by means of the immunoSEQ Assay, a bias-controlled multiplex PCR. Turning to the authors' computational methods: Within the assay, amplification of reference gene primers was used to estimate how many nucleated cells each sample contained. To quantify the absolute abundance of each unique TCRbeta CDR3 rearrangement, sequence reads were collapsed and filtered. For each sample, productive Simpson clonality was calculated as the square root of Simpson's diversity index over productive rearrangements. The source is immuneACCESS, and TCRdb retained only in-frame sequences with V and J called. Part of the clones is not carried over; for the studies checked, unresolved V genes explain less than half of this, and the remainder is unexplained. The V and J calls and clone size come from that table; D and trimming were worked out from the DNA. A total of nearly 250,000 clones appear in this sample, 86% of them only once. 5.5% to 6.5% of the sample goes to the ten largest clones.

One collaborating source in Seattle enrolled patients during active infection and followed them longitudinally through the course of disease. Whole blood was collected in K2EDTA tubes by collaborating institutions according to the institutions' own protocols. For TCRbeta analysis, collaborator samples were shipped as frozen whole blood, as isolated PBMCs, or as DNA extracted from either sample type. CDR1 is given as SGHVS and CDR2 as FNYEAQ, both from the germline V gene. Clipping removes 1 base from V and 3 bases from J, with 5 as the unmatched junction base count. The cysteine opens and the phenylalanine closes a CDR3 of 16 amino acids. Just the 48-base CDR3 DNA is kept, in frame starting at base 1.

This clonotype was sampled from a woman older than 75 with COVID-19, enrolled during active disease. The sequence links TRBV7-6 to TRBJ2-3; 9 middle bases align to TRBD2. What was sequenced was peripheral blood. The encoded CDR3 is CASSLEGLAVTDTQYF. The DNA is TGTGCCAGCAGCTTAGAGGGACTAGCAGTAACAGATACGCAGTATTTT.